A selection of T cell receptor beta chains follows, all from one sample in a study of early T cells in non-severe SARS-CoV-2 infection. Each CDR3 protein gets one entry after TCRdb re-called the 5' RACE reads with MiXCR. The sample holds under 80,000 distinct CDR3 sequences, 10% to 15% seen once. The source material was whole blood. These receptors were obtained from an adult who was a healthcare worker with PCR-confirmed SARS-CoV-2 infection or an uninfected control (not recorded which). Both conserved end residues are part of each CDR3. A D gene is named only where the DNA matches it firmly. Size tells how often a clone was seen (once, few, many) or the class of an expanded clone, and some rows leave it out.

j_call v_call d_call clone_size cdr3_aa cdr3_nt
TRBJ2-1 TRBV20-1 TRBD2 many CSARTLTSGGAREQFF TGCAGTGCTAGGACCTTAACTAGCGGGGGGGCCCGGGAGCAGTTCTTC
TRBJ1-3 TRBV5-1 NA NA CASRPSSEKPIYF TGCGCCAGCAGACCCAGCTCGGAAAAGCCCATATATTTT
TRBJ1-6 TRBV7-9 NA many CASSPSTDNSPLHF TGTGCCAGCAGCCCTTCGACAGACAATTCACCCCTCCACTTT
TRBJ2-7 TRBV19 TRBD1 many CASSQGQGYEQYF TGTGCCAGTAGTCAGGGACAGGGCTACGAGCAGTACTTC
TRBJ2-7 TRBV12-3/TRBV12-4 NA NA CASSFVPYEQYF TGTGCCAGCAGTTTTGTTCCCTACGAGCAGTACTTC
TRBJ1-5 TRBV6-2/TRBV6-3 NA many CASSRQPSNQPQHF TGTGCCAGCAGCCGTCAACCTAGCAATCAGCCCCAGCATTTT
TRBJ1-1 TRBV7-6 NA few CASSPSAGGGTEAFF TGTGCCAGCAGCCCCTCCGCGGGGGGGGGCACTGAAGCTTTCTTT
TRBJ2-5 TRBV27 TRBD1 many CASTPRSDRGLETQYF TGTGCCAGCACCCCCCGGTCTGACAGGGGGCTGGAGACCCAGTACTTC
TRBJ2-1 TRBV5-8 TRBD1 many CASSLGDRGLYNEQFF TGTGCCAGCAGCTTGGGGGACAGGGGGCTCTACAATGAGCAGTTCTTC
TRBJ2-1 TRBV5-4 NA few CASSGGGLNNEQFF TGTGCCAGCAGCGGAGGGGGATTGAACAATGAGCAGTTCTTC
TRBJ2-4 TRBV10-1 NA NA CASSEDLAKNIQYF TGCGCCAGCAGTGAGGACCTAGCCAAAAACATTCAGTACTTC
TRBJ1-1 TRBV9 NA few CASSPWTSTYYEAFF TGTGCCAGCAGCCCGTGGACTAGCACGTACTATGAAGCTTTCTTT
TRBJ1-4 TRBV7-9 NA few CASSPRRGGEKLFF TGTGCCAGCAGTCCTCGGAGAGGGGGTGAAAAACTGTTTTTT
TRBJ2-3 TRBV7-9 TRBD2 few CASSRGVAGPDTQYF TGTGCCAGCAGCCGAGGGGTAGCGGGGCCGGATACGCAGTATTTT
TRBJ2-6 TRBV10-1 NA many CASSDPRAGANVLTF TGCGCCAGCAGTGATCCCAGAGCCGGGGCCAACGTCCTGACTTTC
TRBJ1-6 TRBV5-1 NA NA CASRSRTRRDSPLHF TGCGCCAGCAGGTCCCGGACGAGACGGGATTCACCCCTCCACTTT
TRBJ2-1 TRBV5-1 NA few CASSPRLGDEQFF TGCGCCAGCAGCCCCAGGTTGGGCGATGAGCAGTTCTTC
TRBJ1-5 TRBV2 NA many CASIRGLGQPQHF TGTGCCAGCATTCGAGGACTGGGTCAGCCCCAGCATTTT
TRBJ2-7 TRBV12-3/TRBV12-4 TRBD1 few CASSPKGGQGWHEQYF TGTGCCAGCAGTCCCAAAGGCGGACAGGGCTGGCACGAGCAGTACTTC
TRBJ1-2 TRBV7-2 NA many CASSLGGFYGYTF TGTGCCAGCAGCTTGGGGGGCTTCTATGGCTACACCTTC
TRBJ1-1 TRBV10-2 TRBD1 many CASSESLWTGETEAFF TGCGCCAGCAGTGAGTCGCTCTGGACAGGGGAAACTGAAGCTTTCTTT